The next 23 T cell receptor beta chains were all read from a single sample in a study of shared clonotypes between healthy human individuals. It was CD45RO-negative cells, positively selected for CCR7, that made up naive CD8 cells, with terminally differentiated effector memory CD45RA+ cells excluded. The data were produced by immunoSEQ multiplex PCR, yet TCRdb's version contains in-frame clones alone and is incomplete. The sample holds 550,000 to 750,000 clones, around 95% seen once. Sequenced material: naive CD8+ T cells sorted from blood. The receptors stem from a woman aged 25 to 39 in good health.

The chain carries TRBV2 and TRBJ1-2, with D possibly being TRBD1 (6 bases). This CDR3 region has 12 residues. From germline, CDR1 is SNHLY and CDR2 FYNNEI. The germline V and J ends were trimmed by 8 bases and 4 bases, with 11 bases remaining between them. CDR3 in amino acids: CASYRDIYGYTF. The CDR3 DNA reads TGTGCCAGCTATAGGGACATCTATGGCTACACCTTC.

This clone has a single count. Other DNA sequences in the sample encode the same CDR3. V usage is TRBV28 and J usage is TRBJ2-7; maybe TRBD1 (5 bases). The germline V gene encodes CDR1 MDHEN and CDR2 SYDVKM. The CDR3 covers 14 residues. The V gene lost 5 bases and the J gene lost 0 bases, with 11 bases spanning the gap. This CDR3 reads CASSLTGSSYEQYF. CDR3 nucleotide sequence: TGTGCCAGCAGTCTAACAGGTAGCTCCTACGAGCAGTACTTC.

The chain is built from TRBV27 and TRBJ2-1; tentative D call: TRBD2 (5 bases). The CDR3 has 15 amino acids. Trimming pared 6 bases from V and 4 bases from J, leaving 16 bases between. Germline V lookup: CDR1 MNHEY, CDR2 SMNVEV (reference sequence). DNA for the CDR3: TGTGCCAGCAGCTCTTCTGCAGGAGGATACAATGAGCAGTTCTTC. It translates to CASSSSAGGYNEQFF.

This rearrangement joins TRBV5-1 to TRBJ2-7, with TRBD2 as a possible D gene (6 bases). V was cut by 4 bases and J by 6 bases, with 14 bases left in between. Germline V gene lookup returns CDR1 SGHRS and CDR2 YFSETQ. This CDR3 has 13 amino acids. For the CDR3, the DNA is TGCGCCAGCAGCGAGTCCCTGGGAGGCGAGCAGTACTTC. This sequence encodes CASSESLGGEQYF.

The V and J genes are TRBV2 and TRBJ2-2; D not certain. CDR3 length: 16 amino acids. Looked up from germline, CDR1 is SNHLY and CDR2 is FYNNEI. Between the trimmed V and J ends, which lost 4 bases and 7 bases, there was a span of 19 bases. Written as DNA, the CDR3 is TGTGCCAGCAGTGCCCCGTCCGCGGCGGATAACGGGGAGCTGTTTTTT. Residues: CASSAPSAADNGELFF. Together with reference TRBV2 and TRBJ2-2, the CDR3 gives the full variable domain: EPEVTQTPSHQVTQMGQEVILRCVPISNHLYFYWYRQILGQKVEFLVSFYNNEISEKSEIFDDQFSVERPDGSNFTLKIRSTKLEDSAMYFCASSAPSAADNGELFFGEGSRLTVL.

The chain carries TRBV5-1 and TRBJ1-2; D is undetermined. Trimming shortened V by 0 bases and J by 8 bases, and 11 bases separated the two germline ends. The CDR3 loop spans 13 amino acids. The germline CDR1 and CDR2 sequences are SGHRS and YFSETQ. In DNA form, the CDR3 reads TGCGCCAGCAGCTTGGCCCCCTCTGGGGGCTACACCTTC. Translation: CASSLAPSGGYTF. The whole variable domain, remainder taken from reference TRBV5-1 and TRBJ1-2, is KAGVTQTPRYLIKTRGQQVTLSCSPISGHRSVSWYQQTPGQGLQFLFEYFSETQRNKGNFPGRFSGRQFSNSRSEMNVSTLELGDSALYLCASSLAPSGGYTFGSGTRLTVV.

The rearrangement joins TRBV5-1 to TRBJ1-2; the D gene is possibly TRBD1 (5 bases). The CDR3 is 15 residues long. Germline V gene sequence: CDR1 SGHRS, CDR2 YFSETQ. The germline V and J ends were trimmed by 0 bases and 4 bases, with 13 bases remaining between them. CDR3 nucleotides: TGCGCCAGCAGCTTGGAGGTAGGGGAGGGCTATGGCTACACCTTC. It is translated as CASSLEVGEGYGYTF.

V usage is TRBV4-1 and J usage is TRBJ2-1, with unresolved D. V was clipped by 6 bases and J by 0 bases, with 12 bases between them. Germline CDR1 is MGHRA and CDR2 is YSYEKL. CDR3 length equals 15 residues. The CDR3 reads CASRVGLGSYNEQFF. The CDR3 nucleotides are TGCGCCAGCAGGGTGGGCTTAGGCTCCTACAATGAGCAGTTCTTC.

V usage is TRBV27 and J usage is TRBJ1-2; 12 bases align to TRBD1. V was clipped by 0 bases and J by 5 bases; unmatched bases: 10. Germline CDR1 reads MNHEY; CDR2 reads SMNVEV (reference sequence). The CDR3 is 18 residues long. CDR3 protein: CASSLSPGQGATNYGYTF. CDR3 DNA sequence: TGTGCCAGCAGTTTATCCCCGGGACAGGGGGCTACGAATTATGGCTACACCTTC.

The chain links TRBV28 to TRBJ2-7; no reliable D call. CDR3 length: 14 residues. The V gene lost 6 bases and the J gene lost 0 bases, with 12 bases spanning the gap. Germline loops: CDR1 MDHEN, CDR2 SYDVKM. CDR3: CASSERALSYEQYF. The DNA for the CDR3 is TGTGCCAGCAGCGAAAGGGCTCTCTCCTACGAGCAGTACTTC.

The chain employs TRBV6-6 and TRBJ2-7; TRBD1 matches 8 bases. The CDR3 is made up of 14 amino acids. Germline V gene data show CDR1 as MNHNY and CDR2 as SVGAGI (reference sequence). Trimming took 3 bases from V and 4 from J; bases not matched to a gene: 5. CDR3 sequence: CASSYGQGAYEQYF. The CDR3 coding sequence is TGTGCCAGCAGTTATGGCCAGGGGGCGTACGAGCAGTACTTC.

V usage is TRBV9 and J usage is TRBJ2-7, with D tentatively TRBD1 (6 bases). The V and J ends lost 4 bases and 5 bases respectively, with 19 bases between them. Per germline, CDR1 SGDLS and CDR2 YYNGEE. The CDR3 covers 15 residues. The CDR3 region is CASSQTARGRDEQYF. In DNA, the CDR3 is TGTGCCAGCAGCCAGACGGCCAGGGGTAGGGACGAGCAGTACTTC.

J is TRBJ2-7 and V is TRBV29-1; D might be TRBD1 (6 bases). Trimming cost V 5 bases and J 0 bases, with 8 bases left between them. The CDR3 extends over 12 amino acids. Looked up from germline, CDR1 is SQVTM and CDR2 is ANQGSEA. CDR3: CSVQGYSYEQYF. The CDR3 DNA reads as TGCAGCGTTCAGGGGTACTCCTACGAGCAGTACTTC.

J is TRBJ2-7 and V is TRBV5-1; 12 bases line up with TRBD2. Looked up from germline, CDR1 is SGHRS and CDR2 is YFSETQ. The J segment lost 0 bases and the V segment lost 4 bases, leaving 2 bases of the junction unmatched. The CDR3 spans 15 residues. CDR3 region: CASSVTSGSSYEQYF. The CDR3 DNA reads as TGCGCCAGCAGCGTGACTAGCGGGAGCTCCTACGAGCAGTACTTC.

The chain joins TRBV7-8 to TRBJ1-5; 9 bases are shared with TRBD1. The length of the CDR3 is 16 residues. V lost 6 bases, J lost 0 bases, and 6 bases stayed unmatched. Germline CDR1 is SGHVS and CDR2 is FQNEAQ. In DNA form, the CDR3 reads TGTGCCAGCAGTCCACAGGGGGCGAATAGCAATCAGCCCCAGCATTTT. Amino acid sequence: CASSPQGANSNQPQHF. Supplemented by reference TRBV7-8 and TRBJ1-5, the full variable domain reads GAGVSQSPRYKVAKRGQDVALRCDPISGHVSLFWYQQALGQGPEFLTYFQNEAQLDKSGLPSDRFFAERPEGSVSTLKIQRTQQEDSAVYLCASSPQGANSNQPQHFGDGTRLSIL.

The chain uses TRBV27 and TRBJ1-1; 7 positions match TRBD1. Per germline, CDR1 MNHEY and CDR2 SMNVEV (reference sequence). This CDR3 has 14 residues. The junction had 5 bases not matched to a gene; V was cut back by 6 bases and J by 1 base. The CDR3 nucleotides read TGTGCCAGCAGACGCCGGGACAGGAACACTGAAGCTTTCTTT. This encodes CASRRRDRNTEAFF.

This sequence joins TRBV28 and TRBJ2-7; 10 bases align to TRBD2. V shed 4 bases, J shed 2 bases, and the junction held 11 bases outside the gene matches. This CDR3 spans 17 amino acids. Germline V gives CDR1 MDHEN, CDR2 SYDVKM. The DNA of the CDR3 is TGTGCCAGCAGTTCCGCCCTAGCGGGAGAGATAGCCTACGAGCAGTACTTC. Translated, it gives CASSSALAGEIAYEQYF.

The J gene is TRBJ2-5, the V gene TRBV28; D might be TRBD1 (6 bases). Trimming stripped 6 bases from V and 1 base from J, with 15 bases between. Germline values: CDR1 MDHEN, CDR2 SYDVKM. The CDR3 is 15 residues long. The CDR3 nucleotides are TGTGCCAGCAGCCTTGGACAGACATTCCAAGAGACCCAGTACTTC. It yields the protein CASSLGQTFQETQYF. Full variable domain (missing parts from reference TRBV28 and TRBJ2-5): DVKVTQSSRYLVKRTGEKVFLECVQDMDHENMFWYRQDPGLGLRLIYFSYDVKMKEKGDIPEGYSVSREKKERFSLILESASTNQTSMYLCASSLGQTFQETQYFGPGTRLLVL.

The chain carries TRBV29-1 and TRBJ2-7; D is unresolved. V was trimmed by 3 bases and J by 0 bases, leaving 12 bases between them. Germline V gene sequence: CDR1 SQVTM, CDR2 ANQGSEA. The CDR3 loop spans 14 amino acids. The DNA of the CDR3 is TGCAGCGTTGATTTGGACGGTGGCTCCTACGAGCAGTACTTC. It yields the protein CSVDLDGGSYEQYF.

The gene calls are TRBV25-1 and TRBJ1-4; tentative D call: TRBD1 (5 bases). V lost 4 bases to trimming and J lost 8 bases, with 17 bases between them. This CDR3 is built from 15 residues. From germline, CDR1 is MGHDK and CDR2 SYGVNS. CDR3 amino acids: CASSGFLGVGEKLFF. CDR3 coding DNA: TGTGCCAGCAGTGGGTTCCTGGGGGTAGGGGAAAAACTGTTTTTT.

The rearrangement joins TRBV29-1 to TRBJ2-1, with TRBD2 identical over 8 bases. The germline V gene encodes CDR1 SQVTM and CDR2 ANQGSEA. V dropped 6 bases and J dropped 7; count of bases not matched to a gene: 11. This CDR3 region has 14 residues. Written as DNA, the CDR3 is TGCAGCGTGGCTGGCGGGAGGATAACAAATGAGCAGTTCTTC. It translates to CSVAGGRITNEQFF.

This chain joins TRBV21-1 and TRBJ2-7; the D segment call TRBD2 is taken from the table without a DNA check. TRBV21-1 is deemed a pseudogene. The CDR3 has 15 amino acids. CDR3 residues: CASSKVGTSGYEQYF. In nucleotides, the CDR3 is TGTGCCAGCAGCAAAGTGGGGACTAGCGGATACGAGCAGTACTTC.

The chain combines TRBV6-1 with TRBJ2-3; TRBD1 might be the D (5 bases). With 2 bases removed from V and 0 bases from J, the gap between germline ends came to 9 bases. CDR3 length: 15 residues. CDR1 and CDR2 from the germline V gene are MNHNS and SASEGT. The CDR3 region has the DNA TGTGCCAGCAGTGAACCGACAGTAAGCACAGATACGCAGTATTTT. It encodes CASSEPTVSTDTQYF.